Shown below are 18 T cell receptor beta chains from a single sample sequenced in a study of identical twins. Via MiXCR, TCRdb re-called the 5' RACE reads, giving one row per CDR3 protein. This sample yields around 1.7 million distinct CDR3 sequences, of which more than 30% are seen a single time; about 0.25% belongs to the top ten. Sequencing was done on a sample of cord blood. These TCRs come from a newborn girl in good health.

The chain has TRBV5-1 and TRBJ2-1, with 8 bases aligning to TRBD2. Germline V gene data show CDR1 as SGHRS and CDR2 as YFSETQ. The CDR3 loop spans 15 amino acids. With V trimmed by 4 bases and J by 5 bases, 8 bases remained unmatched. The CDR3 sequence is CASSEVAGSNNEQFF. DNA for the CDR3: TGCGCCAGCAGCGAAGTAGCGGGATCCAACAATGAGCAGTTCTTC.

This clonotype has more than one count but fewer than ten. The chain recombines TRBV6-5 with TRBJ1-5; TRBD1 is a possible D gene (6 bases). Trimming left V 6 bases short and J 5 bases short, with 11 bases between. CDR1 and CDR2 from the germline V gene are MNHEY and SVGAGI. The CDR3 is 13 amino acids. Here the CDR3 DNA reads TGTGCCAGCAGCGGAGGGGGACATCAGCCCCAGCATTTT. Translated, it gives CASSGGGHQPQHF.

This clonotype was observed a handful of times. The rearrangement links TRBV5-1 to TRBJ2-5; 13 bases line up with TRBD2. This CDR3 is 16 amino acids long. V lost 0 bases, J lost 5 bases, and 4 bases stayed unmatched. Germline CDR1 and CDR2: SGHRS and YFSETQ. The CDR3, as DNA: TGCGCCAGCAGCTTGGTTGGGACTAGCGGGGCCGAGACCCAGTACTTC. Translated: CASSLVGTSGAETQYF. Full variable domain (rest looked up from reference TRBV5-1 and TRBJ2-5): KAGVTQTPRYLIKTRGQQVTLSCSPISGHRSVSWYQQTPGQGLQFLFEYFSETQRNKGNFPGRFSGRQFSNSRSEMNVSTLELGDSALYLCASSLVGTSGAETQYFGPGTRLLVL.

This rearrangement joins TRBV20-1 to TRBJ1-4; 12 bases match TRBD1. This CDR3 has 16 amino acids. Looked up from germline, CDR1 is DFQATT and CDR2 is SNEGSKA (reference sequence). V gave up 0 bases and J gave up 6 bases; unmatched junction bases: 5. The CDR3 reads CSAREGQGARDEKLFF. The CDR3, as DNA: TGCAGTGCTAGAGAGGGACAGGGGGCTCGGGATGAAAAACTGTTTTTT.

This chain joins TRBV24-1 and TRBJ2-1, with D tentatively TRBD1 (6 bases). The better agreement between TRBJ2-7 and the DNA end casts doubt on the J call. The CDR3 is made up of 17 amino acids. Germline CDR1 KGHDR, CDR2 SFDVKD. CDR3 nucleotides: TGTGCCACCAGTGATTCTCCACCAAAGACAGGCTACAATGAGCAGTACTTC. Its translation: CATSDSPPKTGYNEQYF.

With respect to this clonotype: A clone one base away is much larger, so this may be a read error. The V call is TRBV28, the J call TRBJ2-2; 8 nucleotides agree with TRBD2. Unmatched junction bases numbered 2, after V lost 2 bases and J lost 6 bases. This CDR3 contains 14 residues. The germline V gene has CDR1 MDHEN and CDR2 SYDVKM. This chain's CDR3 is CASSLPAGAGELFF. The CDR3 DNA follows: TGTGCCAGCAGTTTACCAGCGGGAGCCGGGGAGCTGTTTTTT.

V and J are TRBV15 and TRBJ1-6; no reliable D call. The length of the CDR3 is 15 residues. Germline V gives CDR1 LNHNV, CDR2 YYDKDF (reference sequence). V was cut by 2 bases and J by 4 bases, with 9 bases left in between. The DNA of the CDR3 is TGTGCCACCAGCAGACAGACGGGGTATAATTCACCCCTCCACTTT. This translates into CATSRQTGYNSPLHF.

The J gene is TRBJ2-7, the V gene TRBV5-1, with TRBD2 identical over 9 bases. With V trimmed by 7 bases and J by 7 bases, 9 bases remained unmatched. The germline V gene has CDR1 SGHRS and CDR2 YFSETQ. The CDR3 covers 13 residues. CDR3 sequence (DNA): TGCGCCAGCGGAGGACTAGCGAACAATGAGCAGTACTTC. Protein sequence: CASGGLANNEQYF.

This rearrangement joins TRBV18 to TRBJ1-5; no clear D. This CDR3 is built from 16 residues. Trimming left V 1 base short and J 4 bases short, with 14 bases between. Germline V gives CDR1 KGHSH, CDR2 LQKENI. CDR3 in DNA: TGTGCCAGCTCACCACTCCCGGCGGCTACAAATCAGCCCCAGCATTTT. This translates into CASSPLPAATNQPQHF.

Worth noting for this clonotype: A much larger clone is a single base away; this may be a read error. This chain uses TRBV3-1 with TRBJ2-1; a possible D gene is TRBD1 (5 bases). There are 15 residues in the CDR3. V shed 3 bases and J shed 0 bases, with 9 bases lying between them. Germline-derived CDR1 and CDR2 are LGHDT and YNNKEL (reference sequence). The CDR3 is CASSHDQGSYNEQFF. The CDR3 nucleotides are TGTGCCAGCAGCCATGATCAGGGCTCCTACAATGAGCAGTTCTTC.

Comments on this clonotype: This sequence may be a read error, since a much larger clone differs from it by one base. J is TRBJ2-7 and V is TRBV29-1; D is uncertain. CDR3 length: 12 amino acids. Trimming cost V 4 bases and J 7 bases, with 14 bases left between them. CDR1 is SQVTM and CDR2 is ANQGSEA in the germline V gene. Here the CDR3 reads CSVGFRYNEQYF. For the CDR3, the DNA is TGCAGCGTTGGTTTTAGATACAATGAGCAGTACTTC.

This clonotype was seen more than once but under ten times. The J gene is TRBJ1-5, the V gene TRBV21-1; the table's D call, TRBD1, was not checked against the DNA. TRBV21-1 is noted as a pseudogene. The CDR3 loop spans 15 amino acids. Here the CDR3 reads CASSTGTGGRQPQHF. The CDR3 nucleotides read TGTGCCAGCAGCACCGGGACAGGGGGTCGACAGCCCCAGCATTTT.

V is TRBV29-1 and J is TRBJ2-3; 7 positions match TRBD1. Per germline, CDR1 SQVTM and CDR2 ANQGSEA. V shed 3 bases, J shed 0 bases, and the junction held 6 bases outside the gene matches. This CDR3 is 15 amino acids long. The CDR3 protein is CSVERVTGSTDTQYF. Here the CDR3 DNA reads TGCAGCGTTGAGAGGGTGACAGGGAGCACAGATACGCAGTATTTT.

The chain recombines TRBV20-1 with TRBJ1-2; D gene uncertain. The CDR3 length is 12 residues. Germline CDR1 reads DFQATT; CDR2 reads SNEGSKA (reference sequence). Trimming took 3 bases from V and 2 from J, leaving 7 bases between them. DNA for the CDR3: TGCAGTGCTAGGTCGGTCAACTATGGCTACACCTTC. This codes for CSARSVNYGYTF.

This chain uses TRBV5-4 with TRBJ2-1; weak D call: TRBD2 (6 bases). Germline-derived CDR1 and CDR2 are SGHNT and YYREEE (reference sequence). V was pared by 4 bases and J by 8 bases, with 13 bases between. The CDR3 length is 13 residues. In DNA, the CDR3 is TGTGCCAGCAGCAAAGGGGAGGCCGATGAGCAGTTCTTC. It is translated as CASSKGEADEQFF.

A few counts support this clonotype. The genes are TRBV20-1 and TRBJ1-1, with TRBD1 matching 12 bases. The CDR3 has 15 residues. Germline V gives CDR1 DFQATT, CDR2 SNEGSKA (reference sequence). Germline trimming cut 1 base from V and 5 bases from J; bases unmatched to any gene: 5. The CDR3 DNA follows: TGCAGTGCTAGAGGGGGACAGGGGGCCCGGACTGAAGCTTTCTTT. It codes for CSARGGQGARTEAFF.

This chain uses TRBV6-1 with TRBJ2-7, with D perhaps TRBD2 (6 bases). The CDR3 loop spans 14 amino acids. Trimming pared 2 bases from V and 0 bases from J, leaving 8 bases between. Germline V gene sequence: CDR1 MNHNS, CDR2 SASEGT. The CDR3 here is CASSEWRVSYEQYF. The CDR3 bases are TGTGCCAGCAGTGAATGGAGGGTCTCCTACGAGCAGTACTTC.

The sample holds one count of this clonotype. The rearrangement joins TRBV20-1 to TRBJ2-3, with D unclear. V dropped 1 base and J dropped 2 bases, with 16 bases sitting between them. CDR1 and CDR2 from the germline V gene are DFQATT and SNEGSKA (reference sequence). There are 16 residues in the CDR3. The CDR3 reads CSARGTRVAFTDTQYF. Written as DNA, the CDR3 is TGCAGTGCTAGAGGGACGCGCGTTGCCTTCACAGATACGCAGTATTTT.